This T cell receptor beta chain was profiled in a study of blood T cell repertoires in COVID-19. Study-level background: The United States, Italy and Spain supplied acute and convalescent COVID-19 samples. Sample material is recorded as cDNA or gDNA derived from T cells, B-cell-depleted T cells, or PBMCs.

Original data processing: Nucleated cell counts were estimated from reference gene primer amplification. Assay used: immunoSEQ multiplex PCR; TCRdb lists only in-frame clones, some missing. That table gives V, J and clone size, and the DNA gave D and trimming. This sample has 270,000 or so clones; roughly 84% occur once, and the top ten carry under 3.5%. CDR1 is LNHDA and CDR2 is SQIVND in the germline V gene (reference sequence). CDR3 length equals 17 residues. With 4 bases clipped from V and 4 bases from J, the junction kept 10 bases outside the gene matches. Input material: peripheral blood. This TCR came from a woman aged 18-29 years with acute or convalescent COVID-19. The chain joins TRBV19 to TRBJ1-2; 12 bases agree with TRBD1. The CDR3 sequence is CASSTLPGQGAIYGYTF. The CDR3 DNA sequence: TGTGCCAGTAGTACCCTACCGGGACAGGGGGCGATCTATGGCTACACCTTC.